This T cell receptor beta chain appears in the sequencing data of a study of T-cell reconstitution after alpha-beta-depleted transplantation in children. Study-level findings and limits: Among T cells one year after transplant, newly produced cells accounted for most counts and diversity. The high TCRbeta diversity at day 60 in some patients came from surviving recipient T cells and thymic progenitors. Two months or so post-transplant, alpha-beta T cells reportedly derived from several hundred expanded graft clones.

The authors prepared the TCRbeta library with unique molecular identifiers. A single record per CDR3 protein comes from TCRdb applying MiXCR to the PCR reads. In the table there are about 1,000,000 distinct CDR3 sequences, roughly 29% of which are singletons. This clonotype has just a few counts. No antigen is known for it. This TCR was sampled from a boy in the first two years of life who had a stem cell transplant for SCID, so the T cells may come from the graft donor. The sequencing used PBMCs, mostly from graft donor cells, collected 360 days after TCRalphabeta/CD19-depleted stem cell transplant.

CDR3 coding DNA: TGTGCCAGCAGCCAAGATCGAGCGGGGGTCGGGGAGCTGTTTTTT. Residues: CASSQDRAGVGELFF. The rearrangement uses TRBV4-2 and TRBJ2-2; 8 bases align to TRBD2. Germline V gene data show CDR1 as LGHNA and CDR2 as YNFKEQ. The CDR3 consists of 15 residues. Trimming at V came to 0 bases and at J to 7 bases, leaving 4 bases not matched to a gene.